The clone carrying this TCR beta chain showed up just a few times. The data derive from a study of human T cells and chemical hapten exposure. In the study overall: Patients having alopecia areata, totalis or universalis were mostly female. Small differences in pooled library volume mainly drove the variation in TCR yields per sample.

TCRdb reprocessed the RACE reads via MiXCR and lists one record per CDR3 protein. The repertoire has 180,000 or so distinct CDR3 sequences, 25% to 30% of them found once; the top ten carry about 2.7%. The time point: pre-sensitization, week 0. The treatment was: therapeutic diphenylcyclopropenone sensitization with weekly scalp DPC. This CDR3 region has 16 residues. Trimming at V came to 3 bases and at J to 11 bases, leaving 16 bases not matched to a gene. Germline lookup yields CDR1 SGHDT and CDR2 YYEEEE. The rearrangement links TRBV5-6 to TRBJ2-3, with 9 nucleotides matching TRBD1. The sample in question was whole blood, obtained in connection with sensitization to the hapten diphenylcyclopropenone (DPC). The TCR was taken from a woman in her thirties with alopecia areata. Some clones in this sample may be carry-over from other donors' samples. The CDR3 DNA reads TGTGCCAGCAGCTCACCGGGACAGGGCTCGTCGCACATGCAGTATTTT. Translated, it gives CASSSPGQGSSHMQYF.